One sample yielded the 24 T cell receptor beta chains listed below, sequenced in a study of blood T cell repertoires in COVID-19. Method: immunoSEQ multiplex PCR; TCRdb's copy keeps in-frame clones and lacks some. The sample has about 150,000 clones, over 80% seen once; the top ten hold roughly 5.7%. The specimen sequenced was PBMCs or T cells enriched from blood (not recorded which). The receptors originated from a woman between 50 and 59 years old who had been exposed to COVID-19.

This rearrangement joins TRBV7-9 to TRBJ2-7, with 14 nucleotides matching TRBD2. Per the germline V gene, CDR1 is SEHNR and CDR2 is FQNEAQ (reference sequence). This CDR3 comprises 15 residues. Unmatched junction bases numbered 1, after V lost 1 base and J lost 5 bases. CDR3 protein: CASSLGLAGGHEQYF. The CDR3 DNA sequence: TGTGCCAGCAGCTTAGGACTAGCGGGGGGGCACGAGCAGTACTTC.

J is TRBJ2-7 and V is TRBV3-1 (or the pseudogene TRBV3-2); D perhaps matches TRBD1 (5 bases). Germline-derived CDR1 and CDR2 are LGHDT and YNNKEL (reference sequence). The CDR3 extends over 15 amino acids. V gave up 4 bases and J gave up 2 bases, with 15 bases separating them. The CDR3 loop reads CASSPTRQIPYEQYF. The CDR3 DNA follows: TGTGCCAGCAGCCCAACCCGACAGATTCCCTACGAGCAGTACTTC.

V and J are TRBV27 and TRBJ2-7, with D possibly matching TRBD1 (6 bases). Germline loops: CDR1 MNHEY, CDR2 SMNVEV (reference sequence). CDR3 size: 14 residues. V dropped 5 bases and J dropped 2 bases, with 13 bases sitting between them. This CDR3 is CASSPRQATYEQYF. DNA for the CDR3: TGTGCCAGCAGTCCCCGACAGGCTACCTACGAGCAGTACTTC.

This clone was picked up one time. This rearrangement joins TRBV7-2 to TRBJ2-7, with D unclear. The CDR3 is made up of 14 amino acids. Germline CDR1 is SGHTA and CDR2 is FQGNSA. Trimming shortened V by 1 base and J by 7 bases, and 14 bases separated the two germline ends. CDR3 in DNA: TGTGCCAGCAGCTTAGACTCGCTAGTCGGTGAGCAGTACTTC. Its translation: CASSLDSLVGEQYF.

The rearrangement uses TRBV11-2 and TRBJ1-3; perhaps TRBD1 as D (6 bases). The CDR3 spans 16 residues. V was pared by 5 bases and J by 0 bases, with 14 bases between. Germline V gene lookup returns CDR1 SGHAT and CDR2 FQNNGV. CDR3: CASSTRGQNSGNTIYF. In DNA form, the CDR3 reads TGTGCCAGCAGCACCCGAGGACAGAACTCTGGAAACACCATATATTTT.

This chain joins TRBV9 and TRBJ1-1; 8 bases agree with TRBD1. With V trimmed by 3 bases and J by 7 bases, 5 bases remained unmatched. The germline gives CDR1 SGDLS, CDR2 YYNGEE. CDR3 length: 13 amino acids. DNA of the CDR3: TGTGCCAGCAGCGGTCGAGACAGGGGTGAAGCTTTCTTT. Protein sequence: CASSGRDRGEAFF. Full variable domain (missing parts from reference TRBV9 and TRBJ1-1): DSGVTQTPKHLITATGQRVTLRCSPRSGDLSVYWYQQSLDQGLQFLIQYYNGEERAKGNILERFSAQQFPDLHSELNLSSLELGDSALYFCASSGRDRGEAFFGQGTRLTVV.

The V call is TRBV7-2, the J call TRBJ2-7, with D perhaps TRBD1 (5 bases). The CDR3 has 14 amino acids. Looked up from germline, CDR1 is SGHTA and CDR2 is FQGNSA. Between the trimmed V and J ends, which lost 6 bases and 2 bases, there was a span of 14 bases. CDR3 in DNA: TGTGCCAGCAGTTCCCGACAGTCTCCCTACGAGCAGTACTTC. It codes for CASSSRQSPYEQYF.

The sample holds a few counts of this clone. This chain uses TRBV11-2 with TRBJ1-1; the match to TRBD1 covers 7 bases. V trimming: 5 bases; J trimming: 6 bases; junction bases outside the gene matches: 6. The CDR3 is made up of 13 amino acids. Germline lookup yields CDR1 SGHAT and CDR2 FQNNGV. The CDR3 bases are TGTGCCAGCAGCCGTACAGGGGCCGCTGAAGCTTTCTTT. Its translation: CASSRTGAAEAFF.

Points on this clone: Other nucleotide sequences from this sample produce the same CDR3. CDR3: CASSLEGANYGYTF. Written as DNA, the CDR3 is TGTGCCAGCAGCTTGGAGGGAGCTAACTATGGCTACACCTTC. The V call is TRBV5-4, the J call TRBJ1-2; D unclear. The CDR3 contains 14 residues. V shed 0 bases and J shed 0 bases, with 6 bases lying between them. CDR1 and CDR2 from the germline V gene are SGHNT and YYREEE (reference sequence). Together with reference TRBV5-4 and TRBJ1-2, the CDR3 gives the full variable domain: ETGVTQSPTHLIKTRGQQVTLRCSSQSGHNTVSWYQQALGQGPQFIFQYYREEENGRGNFPPRFSGLQFPNYSSELNVNALELDDSALYLCASSLEGANYGYTFGSGTRLTVV.

The rearrangement joins TRBV7-2 to TRBJ2-5, with D perhaps matching TRBD2 (5 bases). V lost 1 base and J lost 5, with 14 bases in between. Germline CDR1 is SGHTA and CDR2 is FQGNSA. This CDR3 spans 15 amino acids. The CDR3 protein is CASSLVPASGETQYF. The CDR3 DNA follows: TGTGCCAGCAGCTTAGTACCGGCATCGGGGGAGACCCAGTACTTC.

The chain combines TRBV6-5 with TRBJ2-1; tentatively, D is TRBD2 (6 bases). Trimming took 8 bases from V and 6 from J, leaving 17 bases between them. The CDR3 has 14 amino acids. Germline CDR1 and CDR2: MNHEY and SVGAGI. The CDR3 nucleotides are TGTGCCAGCCAAGGGACTCCTAGAAGCAATGAGCAGTTCTTC. Translated: CASQGTPRSNEQFF.

The rearrangement links TRBV27 to TRBJ2-1, with 12 bases that match TRBD2. Germline V gene data show CDR1 as MNHEY and CDR2 as SMNVEV (reference sequence). The CDR3 is 17 residues long. Losses at the gene ends were 4 bases for V and 1 base for J; bases not matched to a gene: 5. CDR3 in DNA: TGTGCCAGCAGTTCGACTAGCGGGGGCGATTCCTACAATGAGCAGTTCTTC. Encoded protein: CASSSTSGGDSYNEQFF.

This clone was seen a few times. The CDR3 DNA reads TGTGCCGGAGGGGGGGGGACAGGAGATGGCTACACCTTC. Translated, it gives CAGGGGTGDGYTF. The gene calls are TRBV28 and TRBJ1-2; 8 bases match TRBD1. V lost 11 bases to trimming and J lost 6 bases; unmatched junction nucleotides: 11. Germline assignment: CDR1 MDHEN and CDR2 SYDVKM. This CDR3 has 13 residues.

This clone came up once. The chain uses TRBV5-1 and TRBJ1-4, with 7 bases aligning to TRBD1. The CDR3 is 15 residues long. Germline V CDR1 and CDR2: SGHRS, YFSETQ. V trimming: 0 bases; J trimming: 6 bases; junction bases outside the gene matches: 5. CDR3 coding DNA: TGCGCCAGCAGCTTGGATGCCAGGGGGGATGAAAAACTGTTTTTT. Translated, it gives CASSLDARGDEKLFF.

This clone was detected a few times. The chain joins TRBV6-1 to TRBJ1-3, with a tentative D call TRBD1 (6 bases). Trimming pared 2 bases from V and 0 bases from J, leaving 17 bases between. Germline CDR1 and CDR2: MNHNS and SASEGT. This CDR3 spans 18 amino acids. The CDR3 region is CASSEIPPTGLSGNTIYF. CDR3 coding DNA: TGTGCCAGCAGTGAAATTCCCCCGACAGGTCTCTCTGGAAACACCATATATTTT.

This clone was recorded only once. The J gene is TRBJ1-1, the V gene TRBV3-1 (or the pseudogene TRBV3-2); D is undetermined. The V gene lost 4 bases and the J gene lost 1 base, with 16 bases spanning the gap. Germline V lookup: CDR1 LGHDT, CDR2 YNNKEL (reference sequence). The CDR3 extends over 16 amino acids. The CDR3 sequence is CASSRHVSVPNTEAFF. The DNA of the CDR3 is TGTGCCAGCAGCCGCCATGTCTCGGTGCCGAACACTGAAGCTTTCTTT.

V is TRBV5-1 and J is TRBJ2-7, with 10 nucleotides matching TRBD1. There are 15 residues in the CDR3. V dropped 6 bases and J dropped 1; count of bases not matched to a gene: 7. Germline V gives CDR1 SGHRS, CDR2 YFSETQ. The CDR3, as DNA: TGCGCCAGCACAAGATTGGGACAGGGGTCCTACGAGCAGTACTTC. Its protein product is CASTRLGQGSYEQYF.

This clone was detected only a few times. V and J are TRBV3-1 (or the pseudogene TRBV3-2) and TRBJ2-1; D is possibly TRBD1 (5 bases). V lost 0 bases and J 7 bases, leaving 16 bases between the germline ends. CDR3 size: 16 residues. Germline V gene sequence: CDR1 LGHDT, CDR2 YNNKEL (reference sequence). The CDR3 protein is CASSQEGRQGGNEQFF. In nucleotides, the CDR3 is TGTGCCAGCAGCCAAGAGGGGCGGCAGGGTGGAAATGAGCAGTTCTTC.

The rearrangement uses TRBV6-1 and TRBJ1-4; 7 nucleotides line up with TRBD1. Per germline, CDR1 MNHNS and CDR2 SASEGT. Trimming at V came to 2 bases and at J to 10 bases, leaving 7 bases not matched to a gene. This CDR3 contains 14 residues. The CDR3 sequence: CASSEYRTGGKLFF. CDR3 DNA sequence: TGTGCCAGCAGTGAATATAGGACAGGAGGAAAACTGTTTTTT.

The chain carries TRBV7-2 and TRBJ1-2, with TRBD1 matching over 8 bases. Trimming at V came to 3 bases and at J to 6 bases, leaving 9 bases not matched to a gene. Germline-derived CDR1 and CDR2 are SGHTA and FQGNSA. This CDR3 has 15 residues. The CDR3 DNA follows: TGTGCCAGCAGCTTCACAGGACAGGGAATCCATGGCTACACCTTC. Translating it yields CASSFTGQGIHGYTF.

This clone came up once. This rearrangement joins TRBV6-4 to TRBJ2-7; possibly TRBD1 for D (6 bases). This CDR3 has 14 residues. Per germline, CDR1 MRHNA and CDR2 SNTAGT. Between the trimmed V and J ends, which lost 3 bases and 6 bases, there was a span of 15 bases. The CDR3 loop reads CASSEHRETGEQYF. In DNA form, the CDR3 reads TGTGCCAGCAGTGAGCACAGGGAGACGGGCGAGCAGTACTTC.

This clone has only one observation. The V and J genes are TRBV7-6 and TRBJ2-7, with D unresolved. V lost 0 bases, J lost 5 bases, and 8 bases lay in between. Germline V lookup: CDR1 SGHVS, CDR2 FNYEAQ. This CDR3 spans 13 amino acids. The CDR3 region has the DNA TGTGCCAGCAGCTTAGCCCCAACAGACGAGCAGTACTTC. Protein: CASSLAPTDEQYF.

The chain joins TRBV11-3 to TRBJ2-5; TRBD1 is a possible D gene (6 bases). Per germline, CDR1 SGHNT and CDR2 YENEEA. Deletions cut 5 bases from V and 4 bases from J, with 20 bases between. This CDR3 spans 16 amino acids. The CDR3: CASSQTGTRAGETQYF. CDR3 sequence (DNA): TGTGCCAGCAGCCAAACCGGGACAAGGGCCGGAGAGACCCAGTACTTC.

This chain joins TRBV7-2 and TRBJ2-2; D possibly corresponds to TRBD1 (6 bases). The CDR3 totals 15 residues. CDR1 and CDR2 from the germline V gene are SGHTA and FQGNSA. Trimming shortened V by 2 bases and J by 6 bases, and 13 bases separated the two germline ends. CDR3 coding DNA: TGTGCCAGCAGCTTACAGGGGTGGATGGCCGGGGAGCTGTTTTTT. Its protein product is CASSLQGWMAGELFF.